The clone carrying this T cell receptor (beta chain) was found a few times. Using its own MiXCR run on the 5' RACE reads, TCRdb lists one record per CDR3 protein. The data contain 300,000 to 350,000 distinct CDR3 sequences, roughly 13% of them singletons. This sample was taken from a study of T-cell memory formation after mild COVID-19. On the study more broadly: Clusters of TCRs were largely donor specific.

Trimming took 7 bases from V and 2 from J, leaving 16 bases between them. In germline, CDR1 is LGHNT, CDR2 FRNRAP. The length of the CDR3 is 15 residues. The material sequenced was PBMCs or a T cell subset sorted from them (not recorded which). This sequence was found in a man aged 18 to 30 who had mild COVID-19 (a few samples of this study predate the infection). Cell type and time point are not known. This chain links TRBV12-5 with TRBJ2-3; D gene unclear. The CDR3 spells CASVKQSEYTDTQYF. DNA of the CDR3: TGTGCTAGTGTTAAACAGAGCGAATACACAGATACGCAGTATTTT.